The rows below give T cell receptor beta chains drawn from one sample of a study of blood T cell repertoires in COVID-19. Assay: immunoSEQ multiplex PCR; the TCRdb copy retains only in-frame clones and omits some. The sample consists of approximately 390,000 clones, approximately 88% of them appearing once. Sequences were obtained from PBMCs or T cells enriched from blood (not recorded which). These receptors were taken from a woman aged 40 to 50 with acute COVID-19. CDR3s include the opening cysteine and the closing phenylalanine or tryptophan. D genes are given only for firm matches. Clone size is shown for a subset of rows, as once, few, many or a class of expanded clone.

>TRBV29-1|TRBD1|-|TRBJ2-3
TGCAGCGGACTGGACAGGGTTACAGATACGCAGTATTTT
CSGLDRVTDTQYF
>TRBV5-6|-|-|TRBJ1-1
TGTGCCAGCAGCTTGGCAACAGGCCGACAAAACACTGAAGCTTTCTTT
CASSLATGRQNTEAFF
>TRBV6-1|TRBD1|once|TRBJ1-5
TGTGCCAGCAGTGGACTACCCGACAGGGGAAGACAGCCCCAGCATTTT
CASSGLPDRGRQPQHF
>TRBV5-1|TRBD1|-|TRBJ1-1
TGCGCCAGCAGCCAGGGACAGGTCCCCTGGAACACTGAAGCTTTCTTT
CASSQGQVPWNTEAFF
>TRBV5-1|-|-|TRBJ1-6
TGCGCCAGCAGCTTGTTCTACGAGAGCTCCTATAATTCACCCCTCCACTTT
CASSLFYESSYNSPLHF
>TRBV27|-|-|TRBJ1-5
TGTGCCAGCAGCCGCGGGACGAACAATCAGCCCCAGCATTTT
CASSRGTNNQPQHF
>TRBV4-1|-|few|TRBJ1-5
TGCGCCAGCAGCCAAGACCGGGGCAATCAGCCCCAGCATTTT
CASSQDRGNQPQHF
>TRBV18|-|-|TRBJ2-7
TGTGCCAGCTCACCACATCCCCCGGAGCAGTACTTC
CASSPHPPEQYF
>TRBV14|-|-|TRBJ2-5
TGTGCCAGCAGCCACAGGGGAGAGACCCAGTACTTC
CASSHRGETQYF
>TRBV11-3|TRBD2|-|TRBJ2-1
TGTGCCAGCAGCTTAAGCTGGCTAGCGGGGGGGATCAATGAGCAGTTCTTC
CASSLSWLAGGINEQFF
>TRBV7-9|TRBD2|once|TRBJ2-7
TGTGCCAGCAGCCCTAGCGGGGGGCCACTCTACGAGCAGTACTTC
CASSPSGGPLYEQYF
>TRBV24-1|-|once|TRBJ2-2
TGTGCCACCAGTGATATCGGGGGGAACACCGGGGAGCTGTTTTTT
CATSDIGGNTGELFF
>TRBV6-5|-|-|TRBJ2-7
TGTGCCAGCAGTTACTCTATCTTGGGGCCCTACGAGCAGTACTTC
CASSYSILGPYEQYF